Listed here are 18 T cell receptor beta chains from one sample, sequenced in a study of Ad26.COV2.S vaccination and SARS-CoV-2 variants (dated by TCRdb to about 2021). Libraries were made using the immunoSEQ multiplex PCR assay. TCRdb provides this immuneACCESS table in a form limited to in-frame rearrangements. Some clones are lacking; in checked studies, under half of them reflect an unresolved V gene, and why the rest are absent is not known. A total of around 500,000 clones appear in this sample, 80% to 90% of them only once. Together, the top ten hold 1.7% of the sample. Per the publication, the treatment or condition label means: 15 to 20 received Ad26.COV2.S at low or high dose, single or two shots; a few received placebo; per-sample allocation not given. Repertoires of vaccine and placebo recipients were sequenced from samples collected on day 63 after the first injection. Specimen: peripheral blood, collected in a trial of Ad26.COV2.S vaccine versus placebo. These TCRs come from a person aged 18 to 65 who received the Ad26.COV2.S COVID-19 vaccine or a placebo.

V gene TRBV12-5 combines with J gene TRBJ2-7, with D tentatively TRBD1 or TRBD2 (5 bases each). Trimming removed 4 bases from V and 6 bases from J, with 19 bases in between. Germline V CDR1 and CDR2: LGHNT, FRNRAP. This CDR3 is built from 15 residues. The CDR3 sequence: CASGWDGSKVCEQYF. The CDR3 nucleotides read TGTGCTAGTGGTTGGGACGGGTCAAAGGTATGCGAGCAGTACTTC.

Notes on this clone: Other DNA sequences in the same sample also yield this CDR3. The J gene is TRBJ2-7, the V gene TRBV5-1, with 12 bases matching TRBD2. CDR1 is SGHRS, CDR2 YFSETQ, per germline. The CDR3 has 14 amino acids. V shed 4 bases and J 2 bases; nucleotides not matched to a gene: 1. The CDR3 nucleotides are TGCGCCAGCAGCCCTAGCGGGGGGGCCTACGAGCAGTACTTC. It is translated as CASSPSGGAYEQYF.

The chain carries TRBV28 and TRBJ2-5, with 7 positions matching TRBD1. This CDR3 contains 12 residues. Per the germline V gene, CDR1 is MDHEN and CDR2 is SYDVKM. Losses at the gene ends were 6 bases for V and 5 bases for J; bases not matched to a gene: 3. This chain's CDR3 is CASRGGGETQYF. Here the CDR3 DNA reads TGTGCCAGCAGAGGGGGCGGGGAGACCCAGTACTTC.

J is TRBJ2-7 and V is TRBV6-5; D ambiguous. V was trimmed by 2 bases and J by 2 bases, leaving 7 bases between them. This CDR3 has 13 amino acids. Germline V CDR1 and CDR2: MNHEY, SVGAGI. The CDR3: CASSYGNTYEQYF. For the CDR3, the DNA is TGTGCCAGCAGTTACGGTAATACCTACGAGCAGTACTTC.

This sequence joins TRBV29-1 and TRBJ1-5; 7 nucleotides agree with TRBD1. Germline values: CDR1 SQVTM, CDR2 ANQGSEA. CDR3 length: 14 residues. Germline trimming cut 6 bases from V and 10 bases from J; bases unmatched to any gene: 15. The chain's CDR3 is CSVAFGQDLGPQHF. The DNA of the CDR3 is TGCAGCGTAGCGTTTGGACAGGACCTTGGTCCCCAGCATTTT. Using reference TRBV29-1 and TRBJ1-5 for the parts outside the CDR3, the full variable domain is SAVISQKPSRDICQRGTSLTIQCQVDSQVTMMFWYRQQPGQSLTLIATANQGSEATYESGFVIDKFPISRPNLTFSTLTVSNMSPEDSSIYLCSVAFGQDLGPQHFGDGTRLSIL.

V is TRBV7-2 and J is TRBJ2-5; 7 bases are a match to TRBD2. CDR3 length: 15 amino acids. Trimming removed 2 bases from V and 1 base from J; junction bases left unmatched: 4. CDR1 and CDR2 (germline): SGHTA, FQGNSA. The CDR3 region is CASSLLWGGQETQYF. The CDR3 DNA reads TGTGCCAGCAGCTTATTATGGGGGGGCCAAGAGACCCAGTACTTC.

The J gene is TRBJ2-7, the V gene TRBV5-4; either TRBD1 or TRBD2 may fit D (6 bases each). V was clipped by 0 bases and J by 0 bases, with 13 bases between them. The germline CDR1 and CDR2 sequences are SGHNT and YYREEE (reference sequence). The CDR3 has 16 residues. This CDR3 reads CASSLGGGLPSYEQYF. The CDR3 DNA sequence: TGTGCCAGCAGCTTGGGAGGGGGGCTACCCTCCTACGAGCAGTACTTC.

The V and J genes are TRBV9 and TRBJ2-5; no clear D gene. V lost 0 bases and J lost 0, with 3 bases in between. Germline V CDR1 and CDR2: SGDLS, YYNGEE. There are 13 residues in the CDR3. CDR3: CASSVGYQETQYF. The CDR3 nucleotides read TGTGCCAGCAGCGTAGGCTACCAAGAGACCCAGTACTTC.

The chain has TRBV19 and TRBJ2-1; D not certain. Germline CDR1 is LNHDA and CDR2 is SQIVND (reference sequence). The CDR3 has 14 residues. V dropped 3 bases and J dropped 7 bases, with 13 bases sitting between them. For the CDR3, the DNA is TGTGCCAGTAGTATCCAGGTTTTGGGGAATGAGCAGTTCTTC. Amino acids: CASSIQVLGNEQFF.

The J gene is TRBJ2-3, the V gene TRBV12-5; 7 nucleotides agree with TRBD1. The CDR3 consists of 16 residues. Germline V gives CDR1 LGHNT, CDR2 FRNRAP. The trim removed 3 bases at V and 1 base at J, leaving 7 bases unmatched. CDR3 DNA: TGTGCTAGTGGTTTATATAGGGGGCGCGGCACAGATACGCAGTATTTT. It codes for CASGLYRGRGTDTQYF.

The chain has TRBV29-1 and TRBJ1-5; D gene ambiguous. The CDR3 is 13 residues long. The germline CDR1 and CDR2 sequences are SQVTM and ANQGSEA. The ends were cut back, 7 bases at V and 6 bases at J, with 16 bases in the middle. The CDR3, as DNA: TGCAGCGCGGTGGTGGGAGTGGGTCAGCCCCAGCATTTT. Its protein product is CSAVVGVGQPQHF. Supplemented by reference TRBV29-1 and TRBJ1-5, the full variable domain reads SAVISQKPSRDICQRGTSLTIQCQVDSQVTMMFWYRQQPGQSLTLIATANQGSEATYESGFVIDKFPISRPNLTFSTLTVSNMSPEDSSIYLCSAVVGVGQPQHFGDGTRLSIL.

The rearrangement links TRBV11-2 to TRBJ2-7, with TRBD1 matching 12 bases. CDR1 and CDR2 (germline): SGHAT, FQNNGV. The ends lost 7 bases at V and 4 bases at J; junction bases unmatched: 14. The CDR3 length is 17 residues. The CDR3 loop reads CASKGQGAASGRYEQYF. The CDR3 nucleotides are TGTGCCAGCAAGGGACAGGGGGCTGCTAGCGGGAGATACGAGCAGTACTTC.

The chain joins TRBV28 to TRBJ2-5, with D perhaps being TRBD1 or TRBD2 (5 bases each). The CDR3 contains 17 residues. Germline-derived CDR1 and CDR2 are MDHEN and SYDVKM. The V end lost 5 bases, the J end lost 0 bases, and 19 bases lay between the germline ends. DNA for the CDR3: TGTGCCAGCAGTACCTTTGGACTGGGGCGAAACCAAGAGACCCAGTACTTC. Translating it yields CASSTFGLGRNQETQYF.

The chain couples TRBV11-2 to TRBJ2-7; 8 positions match TRBD1. V shed 7 bases, J shed 6 bases, and the junction held 11 bases outside the gene matches. The CDR3 runs to 14 residues. CDR1 and CDR2 (germline): SGHAT, FQNNGV. The DNA of the CDR3 is TGTGCCAGCAACCCAAGGGCAGGGACAGGCGAGCAGTACTTC. Translated: CASNPRAGTGEQYF.

This chain connects TRBV27 to TRBJ2-7; D tentatively fits TRBD1 or TRBD2 (5 bases each). V dropped 4 bases and J dropped 4 bases, with 17 bases sitting between them. Germline CDR1 MNHEY, CDR2 SMNVEV (reference sequence). This CDR3 contains 15 residues. For the CDR3, the DNA is TGTGCCAGCAGTTCAACTTTGGGGGTTAGATACGAGCAGTACTTC. Amino acids: CASSSTLGVRYEQYF.

The rearrangement links TRBV18 to TRBJ2-5, with D hard to call. This CDR3 region has 13 residues. Germline-derived CDR1 and CDR2 are KGHSH and LQKENI. V gave up 5 bases and J gave up 0 bases, with 7 bases separating them. The CDR3 sequence is CASSYKDQETQYF. The DNA for the CDR3 is TGTGCCAGCTCATACAAAGACCAAGAGACCCAGTACTTC.

This chain connects TRBV27 to TRBJ1-1, with 10 bases that match TRBD1. This CDR3 region has 16 residues. Germline assignment: CDR1 MNHEY and CDR2 SMNVEV (reference sequence). Trimming removed 6 bases from V and 0 bases from J; junction bases left unmatched: 7. CDR3 amino acids: CASRSDRGTMNTEAFF. The DNA of the CDR3 is TGTGCCAGCAGATCGGACAGGGGGACCATGAACACTGAAGCTTTCTTT.

This rearrangement joins TRBV29-1 to TRBJ1-1; D perhaps matches TRBD1 (6 bases). Germline V gene data show CDR1 as SQVTM and CDR2 as ANQGSEA. The CDR3 spans 12 residues. V was trimmed by 7 bases and J by 4 bases, leaving 13 bases between them. The CDR3 nucleotides are TGCAGCGCAAAGGGGGGGGCCACTGAAGCTTTCTTT. Amino acid sequence: CSAKGGATEAFF.